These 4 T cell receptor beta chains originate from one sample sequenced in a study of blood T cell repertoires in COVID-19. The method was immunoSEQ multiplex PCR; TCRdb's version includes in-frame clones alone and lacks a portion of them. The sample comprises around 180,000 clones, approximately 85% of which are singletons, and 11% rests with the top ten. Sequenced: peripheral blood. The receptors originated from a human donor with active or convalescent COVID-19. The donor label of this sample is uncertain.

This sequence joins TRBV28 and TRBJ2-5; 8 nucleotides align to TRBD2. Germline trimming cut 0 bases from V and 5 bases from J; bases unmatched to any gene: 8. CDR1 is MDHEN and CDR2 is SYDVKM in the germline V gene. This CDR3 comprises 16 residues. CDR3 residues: CASSLWVSGGAETQYF. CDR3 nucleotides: TGTGCCAGCAGTTTATGGGTCTCGGGGGGGGCGGAGACCCAGTACTTC.

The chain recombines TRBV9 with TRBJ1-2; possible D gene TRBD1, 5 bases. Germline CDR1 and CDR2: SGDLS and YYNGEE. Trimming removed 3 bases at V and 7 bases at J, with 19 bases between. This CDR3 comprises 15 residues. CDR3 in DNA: TGTGCCAGCAGCGGTAGCCGGGCAGGGTTGTTTGGCTACACCTTC. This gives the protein CASSGSRAGLFGYTF.

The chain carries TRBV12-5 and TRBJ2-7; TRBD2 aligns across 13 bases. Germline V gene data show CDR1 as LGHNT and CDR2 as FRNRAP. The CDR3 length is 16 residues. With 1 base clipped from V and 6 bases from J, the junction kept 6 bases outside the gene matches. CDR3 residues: CASGLALAGGLGEQYF. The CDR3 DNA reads TGTGCTAGTGGTTTGGCACTAGCGGGGGGGCTCGGCGAGCAGTACTTC.

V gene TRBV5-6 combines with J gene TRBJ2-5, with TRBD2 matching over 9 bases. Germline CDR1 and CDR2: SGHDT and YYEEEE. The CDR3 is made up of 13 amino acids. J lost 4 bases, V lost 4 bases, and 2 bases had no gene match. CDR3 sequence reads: CASSRRGGETQYF. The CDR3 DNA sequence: TGTGCCAGCAGCAGGCGGGGGGGAGAGACCCAGTACTTC.